Following are 26 T cell receptor beta chains from one sample sequenced in a study of blood T cell repertoires in COVID-19. Generated by immunoSEQ multiplex PCR, the TCRdb table keeps only in-frame clones and is missing some. The sample lists 25,000 to 35,000 clones; 81% were seen once. The sequenced material came from peripheral blood. Receptor source: a woman aged 60-70 years with acute or convalescent COVID-19.

This clone was detected a few times. The rearrangement links TRBV11-2 to TRBJ1-1, with D perhaps matching TRBD1 (6 bases). The germline V and J ends were trimmed by 2 bases and 0 bases, with 13 bases remaining between them. The CDR3 extends over 16 amino acids. Germline CDR1 reads SGHAT; CDR2 reads FQNNGV. The CDR3 DNA follows: TGTGCCAGCAGCTTAATGATGGGACAAGTGAACACTGAAGCTTTCTTT. The encoded protein is CASSLMMGQVNTEAFF.

The genes are TRBV7-9 and TRBJ1-1; maybe TRBD1 (5 bases). In germline, CDR1 is SEHNR, CDR2 FQNEAQ (reference sequence). Between the trimmed V and J ends, which lost 5 bases and 3 bases, there was a span of 16 bases. This CDR3 is 15 amino acids long. In DNA form, the CDR3 reads TGTGCCAGCAGCGCGTACCAGGGATTGGACACTGAAGCTTTCTTT. Residues: CASSAYQGLDTEAFF.

The J gene is TRBJ1-4, the V gene TRBV3-1 (or the pseudogene TRBV3-2); D possibly corresponds to TRBD1 (5 bases). The germline gives CDR1 LGHDT, CDR2 YNNKEL (reference sequence). The CDR3 spans 15 residues. With 4 bases removed from V and 1 base from J, the gap between germline ends came to 10 bases. The CDR3, as DNA: TGTGCCAGCAGCCGCCAAGGGGAAACTAATGAAAAACTGTTTTTT. Encoded protein: CASSRQGETNEKLFF.

This clone has only a few counts. The rearrangement links TRBV19 to TRBJ1-5, with D tentatively TRBD1 (6 bases). Trimming took 3 bases from V and 6 from J, leaving 15 bases between them. Germline V gene sequence: CDR1 LNHDA, CDR2 SQIVND (reference sequence). The CDR3 has 15 amino acids. The CDR3 protein is CASSIQQGIGQPQHF. The CDR3 DNA reads as TGTGCCAGTAGTATCCAACAGGGTATTGGTCAGCCCCAGCATTTT. Using reference TRBV19 and TRBJ1-5 for the parts outside the CDR3, the full variable domain is DGGITQSPKYLFRKEGQNVTLSCEQNLNHDAMYWYRQDPGQGLRLIYYSQIVNDFQKGDIAEGYSVSREKKESFPLTVTSAQKNPTAFYLCASSIQQGIGQPQHFGDGTRLSIL.

CDR3 coding DNA: TGTGCCAGACCGGTCGGGACAGGGGGCTCGGATGAGCAGTTCTTC. Translated: CARPVGTGGSDEQFF. The gene calls are TRBV19 and TRBJ2-1, with 12 bases that match TRBD1. Per germline, CDR1 LNHDA and CDR2 SQIVND (reference sequence). V gave up 9 bases and J gave up 8 bases; unmatched junction bases: 11. The CDR3 runs to 15 residues.

V gene TRBV7-9 combines with J gene TRBJ2-5; 8 bases are shared with TRBD2. J was trimmed by 0 bases and V by 5 bases; bases with no gene match: 5. Germline CDR1 reads SEHNR; CDR2 reads FQNEAQ (reference sequence). The CDR3 sequence is 15 residues long. The CDR3 sequence: CASSPRTSNQETQYF. The CDR3 DNA reads TGTGCCAGCAGCCCTCGGACTAGCAACCAAGAGACCCAGTACTTC.

The chain employs TRBV28 and TRBJ1-1; the D gene is possibly TRBD1 (5 bases). The CDR3 spans 13 residues. The V end was cut by 4 bases, the J end by 4 bases, with 10 bases between. Germline-derived CDR1 and CDR2 are MDHEN and SYDVKM. Here the CDR3 reads CASSSTDSTEAFF. CDR3 nucleotides: TGTGCCAGCAGTTCCACCGACAGCACTGAAGCTTTCTTT.

The chain carries TRBV30 and TRBJ1-6; TRBD1 matches at 11 bases. The CDR3 is 16 amino acids. The trim removed 0 bases at V and 7 bases at J, leaving 5 bases unmatched. The germline V gene has CDR1 GTSNPN and CDR2 SVGIG (reference sequence). This CDR3 reads CAWSVQDRGLNSPLHF. DNA of the CDR3: TGTGCCTGGAGTGTACAGGACAGGGGGCTAAATTCACCCCTCCACTTT.

The rearrangement links TRBV7-8 to TRBJ2-3, with 8 nucleotides matching TRBD1. The CDR3 contains 16 residues. The germline V gene encodes CDR1 SGHVS and CDR2 FQNEAQ. The V segment lost 5 bases and the J segment 2 bases; nucleotides outside the gene matches: 9. The CDR3 DNA follows: TGTGCCAGCAGCCCTGTCGACAGGGGATACACAGATACGCAGTATTTT. Amino acid sequence: CASSPVDRGYTDTQYF.

The chain is built from TRBV2 and TRBJ1-2; D is uncertain. V gave up 1 base and J gave up 4 bases, with 7 bases separating them. The CDR3 sequence is 13 residues long. Germline CDR1 SNHLY, CDR2 FYNNEI. The CDR3 here is CASSEGRLYGYTF. Written as DNA, the CDR3 is TGTGCCAGCAGTGAAGGCAGGCTCTATGGCTACACCTTC.

This sequence joins TRBV2 and TRBJ2-3, with a tentative D call TRBD1 (5 bases). Trimming removed 8 bases at V and 1 base at J, with 10 bases between. CDR1 is SNHLY and CDR2 is FYNNEI in the germline V gene. CDR3 length: 13 residues. CDR3: CASGARGTDTQYF. The CDR3 DNA is TGTGCCAGCGGGGCTCGGGGCACAGATACGCAGTATTTT. The entire variable domain, with the rest obtained from reference TRBV2 and TRBJ2-3, is as follows: EPEVTQTPSHQVTQMGQEVILRCVPISNHLYFYWYRQILGQKVEFLVSFYNNEISEKSEIFDDQFSVERPDGSNFTLKIRSTKLEDSAMYFCASGARGTDTQYFGPGTRLTVL.

This clone was counted a single time. V usage is TRBV20-1 and J usage is TRBJ2-1; tentative D call: TRBD1 (5 bases). Trimming removed 3 bases at V and 12 bases at J, with 12 bases between. The CDR3 is made up of 11 amino acids. CDR1 DFQATT and CDR2 SNEGSKA come from the germline V gene (reference sequence). The CDR3 DNA reads as TGCAGTGCTAGTAGGGGTAGAGGGCAGTTCTTC. It specifies CSASRGRGQFF.

Ten or more counts support this clone. This sequence joins TRBV29-1 and TRBJ1-2; 9 nucleotides match TRBD1. The CDR3 runs 13 residues. Per the germline V gene, CDR1 is SQVTM and CDR2 is ANQGSEA. Germline trimming cut 6 bases from V and 4 bases from J; bases unmatched to any gene: 6. CDR3 bases: TGCAGCGTCCAGAGGGGACAGGGCTATGGCTACACCTTC. It codes for CSVQRGQGYGYTF.

CDR3 sequence (DNA): TGTGCCAGCAGCTCTCGGGCAGGGGGCCACTATGGCTACACCTTC. This gives the protein CASSSRAGGHYGYTF. The chain is built from TRBV28 and TRBJ1-2, with 8 bases identical to TRBD1. V trimming: 6 bases; J trimming: 3 bases; junction bases outside the gene matches: 9. This CDR3 comprises 15 residues. CDR1 is MDHEN, CDR2 SYDVKM, per germline.

This rearrangement joins TRBV5-1 to TRBJ1-1; D is uncertain. This CDR3 contains 14 residues. CDR1 is SGHRS and CDR2 is YFSETQ in the germline V gene. Trimming took 0 bases from V and 5 from J, leaving 11 bases between them. The CDR3 bases are TGCGCCAGCAGCTTGGGAGGTTCTAGGACTGAAGCTTTCTTT. Translating gives CASSLGGSRTEAFF.

The chain recombines TRBV5-4 with TRBJ2-1; 7 nucleotides line up with TRBD1. V lost 4 bases, J lost 0 bases, and 4 bases stayed unmatched. This CDR3 has 15 residues. Germline CDR1 is SGHNT and CDR2 is YYREEE (reference sequence). The CDR3 region has the DNA TGTGCCAGCAGCCCCAGGGGGACCTCCTACAATGAGCAGTTCTTC. Translation: CASSPRGTSYNEQFF.

This chain joins TRBV3-1 (or the pseudogene TRBV3-2) and TRBJ1-1; D is uncertain. This CDR3 has 16 residues. V dropped 2 bases and J dropped 5 bases, with 18 bases sitting between them. The germline V gene encodes CDR1 LGHDT and CDR2 YNNKEL (reference sequence). CDR3 sequence: CASSQWAEQRRTEAFF. CDR3 DNA sequence: TGTGCCAGCAGCCAATGGGCCGAACAACGGAGGACTGAAGCTTTCTTT.

This clone was seen a few times. V is TRBV18 and J is TRBJ1-2; 9 bases align to TRBD1. This CDR3 is 15 amino acids long. V lost 4 bases to trimming and J lost 2 bases; unmatched junction nucleotides: 5. Looked up from germline, CDR1 is KGHSH and CDR2 is LQKENI. CDR3 region: CASSLGQGLNYGYTF. Written as DNA, the CDR3 is TGTGCCAGCTCACTCGGACAGGGGCTAAACTATGGCTACACCTTC.

V and J are TRBV28 and TRBJ1-2, with D perhaps TRBD1 (6 bases). Trimming shortened V by 6 bases and J by 8 bases, and 22 bases separated the two germline ends. The germline V gene has CDR1 MDHEN and CDR2 SYDVKM. This CDR3 is 15 amino acids long. The chain's CDR3 is CASSSLPSGAGGYTF. CDR3 sequence (DNA): TGTGCCAGCAGCAGCCTACCTTCAGGGGCCGGGGGCTACACCTTC.

The chain's CDR3 is CASSRRVGQGSTNEQFF. In nucleotides, the CDR3 is TGCGCCAGCAGCCGCCGTGTAGGACAGGGGAGCACGAATGAGCAGTTCTTC. The chain employs TRBV5-1 and TRBJ2-1; 9 bases map to TRBD1. CDR3 length: 17 amino acids. Germline values: CDR1 SGHRS, CDR2 YFSETQ. The V gene end was trimmed by 4 bases and the J gene end by 7 bases; junction bases not matched to a gene: 15.

The chain uses TRBV9 and TRBJ1-3, with no clear D. The CDR3 has 19 residues. Deletions cut 4 bases from V and 4 bases from J, with 27 bases between. CDR1 and CDR2 (germline): SGDLS, YYNGEE. In DNA, the CDR3 is TGTGCCAGCAGCATTCCTGCTTACACGGAGGATATGGCCGGAAACACCATATATTTT. Translating it yields CASSIPAYTEDMAGNTIYF.

The gene calls are TRBV7-8 and TRBJ1-6, with D uncertain. The V end was cut by 1 base, the J end by 8 bases, with 18 bases between. The germline V gene encodes CDR1 SGHVS and CDR2 FQNEAQ. The CDR3 has 17 residues. CDR3 residues: CASSLGLGGFGDSPLHF. CDR3 coding DNA: TGTGCCAGCAGCTTAGGATTAGGAGGGTTCGGGGATTCACCCCTCCACTTT.

Details on this clone: The junction departs from germline at one end; a sequencing error may be responsible. This sequence joins TRBV3-1 (or the pseudogene TRBV3-2) and TRBJ2-5, with 9 bases lining up with TRBD2. The length of the CDR3 is 14 residues. Germline assignment: CDR1 LGHDT and CDR2 YNNKEL (reference sequence). As DNA, the CDR3 is TGTGCCAGCAGCTCGCGGGGGGGCCAAGGGACCCAGTACTTC. Translation: CASSSRGGQGTQYF.

The CDR3 DNA reads TGTGCCACCAGTGGCCCCGAGCGGGGGGCCAACCCAGATACGCAGTATTTT. It specifies CATSGPERGANPDTQYF. The chain employs TRBV24-1 and TRBJ2-3, with 9 nucleotides matching TRBD2. The CDR3 extends over 17 amino acids. V lost 5 bases and J lost 4; bases outside the gene matches: 12. Germline assignment: CDR1 KGHDR and CDR2 SFDVKD.

The V call is TRBV30, the J call TRBJ1-6; D uncertain. V lost 0 bases and J 6 bases, leaving 9 bases between the germline ends. From germline, CDR1 is GTSNPN and CDR2 SVGIG (reference sequence). The CDR3 is made up of 14 amino acids. DNA for the CDR3: TGTGCCTGGAGTGTACTGGGCCGTAATTCACCCCTCCACTTT. Translation gives CAWSVLGRNSPLHF.

This clone was observed a few times. The J gene is TRBJ1-1, the V gene TRBV18, with D unclear. The CDR3 is made up of 17 amino acids. CDR1 and CDR2 (germline): KGHSH, LQKENI. The V end lost 1 base, the J end lost 1 base, and 16 bases lay between the germline ends. In DNA form, the CDR3 reads TGTGCCAGCTCACCACGGATCCCGGAGGGTGCGAACACTGAAGCTTTCTTT. This codes for CASSPRIPEGANTEAFF.